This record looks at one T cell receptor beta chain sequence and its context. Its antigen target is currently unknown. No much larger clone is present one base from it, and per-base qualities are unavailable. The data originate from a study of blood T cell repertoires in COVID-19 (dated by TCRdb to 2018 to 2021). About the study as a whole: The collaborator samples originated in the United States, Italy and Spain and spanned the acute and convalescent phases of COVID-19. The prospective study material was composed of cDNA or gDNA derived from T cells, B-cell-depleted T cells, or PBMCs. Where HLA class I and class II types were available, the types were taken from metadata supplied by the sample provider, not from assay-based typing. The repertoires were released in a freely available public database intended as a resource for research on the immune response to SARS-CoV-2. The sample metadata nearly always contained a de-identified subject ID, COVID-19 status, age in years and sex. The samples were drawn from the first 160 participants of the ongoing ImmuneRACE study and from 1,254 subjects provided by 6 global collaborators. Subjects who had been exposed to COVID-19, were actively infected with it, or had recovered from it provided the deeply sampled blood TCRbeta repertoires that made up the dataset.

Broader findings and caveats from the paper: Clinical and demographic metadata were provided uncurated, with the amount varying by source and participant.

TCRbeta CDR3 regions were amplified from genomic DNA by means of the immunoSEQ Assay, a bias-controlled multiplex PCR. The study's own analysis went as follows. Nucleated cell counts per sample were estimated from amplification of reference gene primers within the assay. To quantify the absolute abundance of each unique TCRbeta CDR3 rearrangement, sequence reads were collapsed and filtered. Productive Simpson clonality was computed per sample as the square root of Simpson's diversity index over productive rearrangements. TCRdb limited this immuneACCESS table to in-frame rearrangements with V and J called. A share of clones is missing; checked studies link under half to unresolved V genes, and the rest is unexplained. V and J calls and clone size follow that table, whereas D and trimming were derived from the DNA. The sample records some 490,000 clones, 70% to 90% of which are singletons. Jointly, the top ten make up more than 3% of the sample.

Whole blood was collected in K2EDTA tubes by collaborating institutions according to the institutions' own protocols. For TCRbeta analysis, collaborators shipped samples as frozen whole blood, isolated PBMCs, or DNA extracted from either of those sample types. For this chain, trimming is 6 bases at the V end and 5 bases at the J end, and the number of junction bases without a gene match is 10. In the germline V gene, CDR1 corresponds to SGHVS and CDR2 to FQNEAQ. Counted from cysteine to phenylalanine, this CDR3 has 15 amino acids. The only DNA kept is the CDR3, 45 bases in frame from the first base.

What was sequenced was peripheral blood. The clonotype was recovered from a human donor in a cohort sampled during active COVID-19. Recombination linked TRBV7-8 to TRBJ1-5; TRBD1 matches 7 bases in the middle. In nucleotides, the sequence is TGTGCCAGCAGGTCCGGCCGGGACAGAGATCAGCCCCAGCATTTT. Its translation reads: CASRSGRDRDQPQHF.